This TCR beta chain was observed in a study of shared clonotypes between healthy human individuals. Study-wide findings and caveats: Shared across a handful of donors were around 4.7% of the naive CD4 clonotypes. Read depth was anticipated to influence clonotype sharing among donors. Clonotypes which were not shared had lower generation probabilities than clonotypes that all four donors shared.

Turning to this clone: As yet, its antigen is unknown.

The CDR3 is made up of 14 amino acids. Trimming took 0 bases from V and 8 from J; bases not matched to a gene: 4. CDR1 and CDR2 (germline): KGHSH, LQKENI. Several immunoSEQ plates received, in even portions, the genomic DNA of each subset. Repertoires were generated with immunoSEQ multiplex PCR, while TCRdb's copy carries only in-frame clones and drops some. The sample contains roughly 1 million clones, about 74% of which appear only once. The chain couples TRBV18 to TRBJ1-2; 9 nucleotides align to TRBD1. The TCR comes from a man between 18 and 29 years old in good health. The sequenced material came from memory CD4+ T cells sorted from blood. The subset here: CD45RA-negative fraction. The CDR3, as DNA: TGTGCCAGCTCACCACCACAGGGGGCGAGGGGCTACACCTTC. Translated: CASSPPQGARGYTF.